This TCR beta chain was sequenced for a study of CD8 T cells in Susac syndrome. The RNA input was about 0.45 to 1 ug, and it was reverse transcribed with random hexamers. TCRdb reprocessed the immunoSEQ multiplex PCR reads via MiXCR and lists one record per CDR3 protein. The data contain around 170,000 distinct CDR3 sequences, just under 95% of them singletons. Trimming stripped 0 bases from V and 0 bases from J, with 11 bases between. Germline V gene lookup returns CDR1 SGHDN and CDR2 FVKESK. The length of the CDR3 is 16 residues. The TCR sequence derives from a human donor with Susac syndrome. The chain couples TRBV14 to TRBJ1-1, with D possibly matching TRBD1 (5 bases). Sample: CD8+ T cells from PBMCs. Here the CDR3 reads CASSQDYGGLNTEAFF. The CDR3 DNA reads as TGTGCCAGCAGCCAAGATTACGGGGGGTTGAACACTGAAGCTTTCTTT. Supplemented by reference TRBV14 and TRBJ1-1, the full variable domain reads EAGVTQFPSHSVIEKGQTVTLRCDPISGHDNLYWYRRVMGKEIKFLLHFVKESKQDESGMPNNRFLAERTGGTYSTLKVQPAELEDSGVYFCASSQDYGGLNTEAFFGQGTRLTVV.